Sequencing of this TCR beta chain was carried out in a study of OX40 agonist ivuxolimab in advanced cancers. The investigators sampled blood at baseline, at cycle 4 day 1, and at cycle 7 day 1. Only in-frame clones appear in the TCRdb table, and some are missing; sequencing was by immunoSEQ multiplex PCR. Here the sample spans 30,000 to 40,000 clones, over 60% being singletons. V shed 1 base and J shed 5 bases, with 15 bases lying between them. This CDR3 has 15 residues. Germline CDR1 reads SEHNR; CDR2 reads FQNEAQ (reference sequence). This sample comprised CD4+ or CD8+ T cells sorted from blood, obtained in a trial of the OX40 agonist ivuxolimab. The clonotype was recovered from an adult with an advanced solid tumor such as melanoma, head and neck, liver or kidney cancer. The gene calls are TRBV7-9 and TRBJ2-7; D possibly corresponds to TRBD1 (6 bases). Here the CDR3 DNA reads TGTGCCAGCAGCTTAGTTTCAGGGGCGAAGAACGAGCAGTACTTC. It is translated as CASSLVSGAKNEQYF.